The rows below give T cell receptor beta chains drawn from one sample of a study of T cell repertoires in cytomegalovirus infection. TCRdb recomputed calls from the reads with MiXCR, one row per CDR3 protein. Here the sample spans about 500,000 distinct CDR3 sequences, 30% to 40% being singletons. The antigens these receptors bind are not known. Material: cultured PBMCs, obtained from culture after CMV antigen stimulation. The receptors were sampled from a human donor in good health (CMV status not recorded). Some clones in this sample may be carry-over from other donors' samples. Both conserved end residues are part of each CDR3. D genes are given only for firm matches. Clone size is given for some rows only: seen once, a few or many times, or a class if the clone is expanded.

NA	NA	TRBV4-1	TRBJ1-3	TGCGCCAGCAGCCCCACCAGGGATGGAGGAAACACCATATATTTT	CASSPTRDGGNTIYF
NA	NA	TRBV28	TRBJ2-7	TGTGCCAGCAGTCCGGGACTCCTATACGAGCAGTACTTC	CASSPGLLYEQYF
NA	TRBD2	TRBV11-3	TRBJ2-3	TGTGCCAGCAGCTCGGGACTAGCGGGAGGAAATACGCAGTATTTT	CASSSGLAGGNTQYF
few	NA	TRBV20-1	TRBJ1-5	TGCAGTGCTCGACTTATGAGTGGGGTAGATTATAGCAATCAGCCCCAGCATTTT	CSARLMSGVDYSNQPQHF
NA	NA	TRBV5-4	TRBJ1-2	TGTGCCAGCAGCTTGGCGGAGACAGGAGGATATGGCTACACCTTC	CASSLAETGGYGYTF
NA	NA	TRBV18	TRBJ2-7	TGTGCCAGCTCACCACTTAGAGGGACCCAGCCAGGGGAGCAGTACTTC	CASSPLRGTQPGEQYF
NA	NA	TRBV6-5	TRBJ1-1	TGTGCCAGCAGACGAAGTTTCGGCGACATGAACACTGAAGCTTTCTTT	CASRRSFGDMNTEAFF
NA	NA	TRBV20-1	TRBJ1-1	TGCAGTGCTACTTTTTCAGGGGTACAAGGCGAAGCTTTCTTT	CSATFSGVQGEAFF
NA	NA	TRBV28	TRBJ1-4	TGTGCCAGCAGTATCTTGGGAGGCGGAAATGAAAAACTGTTTTTT	CASSILGGGNEKLFF
many	TRBD2	TRBV7-2	TRBJ2-7	TGTGCCAGCAGCTTAGGGGGAGGGCGTCTGGGGGAGCAGTACTTC	CASSLGGGRLGEQYF
few	NA	TRBV27	TRBJ2-1	TGTGCCAGCAGTTTAATATCACCCATTACCCCTCTCTACAATGAGCAGTTCTTC	CASSLISPITPLYNEQFF
once	TRBD2	TRBV6-2/TRBV6-3	TRBJ2-1	TGTGCCAGCAGTAAAGGACAGTTTGGACTAGCGGGGTACAATGAGCAGTTCTTC	CASSKGQFGLAGYNEQFF
NA	NA	TRBV12-3/TRBV12-4	TRBJ1-1	TGTGCCAGCAGCTCAGGACGGGAGGGGGCTGAAGCTTTCTTT	CASSSGREGAEAFF
NA	TRBD2	TRBV20-1	TRBJ2-7	TGCAGTGCTAGAGAAGGGGGTAGCGGGGTCTACGAGCAGTACTTC	CSAREGGSGVYEQYF
NA	NA	TRBV4-1	TRBJ2-3	TGCGCCAGCAGCTCCACCCCGGCTAGACCAATCACAGATACGCAGTATTTT	CASSSTPARPITDTQYF
NA	TRBD1	TRBV12-3/TRBV12-4	TRBJ1-5	TGTGCCAGCAGTATTTTCCCACAGGGGGCACGCAATCAGCCCCAGCATTTT	CASSIFPQGARNQPQHF
few	NA	TRBV28	TRBJ1-1	TGTGCCAGCACCGGGGTAGTGAACACTGAAGCTTTCTTT	CASTGVVNTEAFF
NA	NA	TRBV14	TRBJ2-7	TGTGCCAGCAGCGGACCATCGGGGTCCTACGAGCAGTACTTC	CASSGPSGSYEQYF
once	TRBD2	TRBV5-4	TRBJ2-3	TGTGCCAGCAGCTTGACTAGCGGGATAGATACGCAGTATTTT	CASSLTSGIDTQYF
few	NA	TRBV19	TRBJ1-2	TGTGCCAGCAGTAGTGGGACGGTGGGTGGCGGCTACACCTTC	CASSSGTVGGGYTF